This T cell receptor (beta chain) appears in the sequencing data of a study of T cell responses to AZD1222 COVID-19 vaccine. Study results and caveats: Donor demographics were predominantly white British with a female majority; clonal diversity may be underestimated. Spike-specific TCR breadth and depth rose after two AZD1222 doses. At baseline, seropositivity was found in only a handful of AZD1222 recipients. The CD4 TCRs associated with vaccination extended across spike and predominated at 160-218 and 743-854.

This table comes from immunoSEQ multiplex PCR, and its TCRdb copy is limited to in-frame clones, with some not included. The data show tens of thousands of clones, 80% to 90% seen once. Details on this clone: Its antigen is undetermined.

There are 15 residues in the CDR3. V was trimmed by 4 bases and J by 2 bases, leaving 9 bases between them. Per germline, CDR1 LGHDT and CDR2 YNNKEL (reference sequence). The sequence was obtained from an adult who received the AZD1222 COVID-19 vaccine. The V and J genes are TRBV3-1 (or the pseudogene TRBV3-2) and TRBJ1-6; D unclear. The sample in question was peripheral blood, obtained 28 days after the second AZD1222 dose. CDR3 sequence reads: CASSPSLTYNSPLHF. The CDR3 DNA reads as TGTGCCAGCAGCCCTTCTTTAACCTATAATTCACCCCTCCACTTT.